This is a list of T cell receptor beta chains from one sample in a study of graft-versus-host responses after intestinal transplantation. Data came from immunoSEQ multiplex PCR; TCRdb stores just in-frame clones and leaves some out. In the table there are about 99,000 clones, 80% to 95% of which are singletons. Their target antigens are unknown. This specimen consisted of unstimulated CD8+ T cells sorted from spleen or lymph node cells, obtained before intestinal transplant. The receptor set was obtained from a human donor who received an intestinal transplant. Each CDR3 is given with its conserved first and last residue. A D gene is named only where the DNA matches it firmly. The size of a clone is reported for some rows only, either as once, few or many, or as a class for expanded clones.

V gene	J gene	D gene	clone size	CDR3 DNA	CDR3 protein
TRBV7-9	TRBJ2-1	NA	NA	TGTGCCAGCAGCCGTGGACAGCTCTACAATGAGCAGTTCTTC	CASSRGQLYNEQFF
TRBV7-9	TRBJ1-5	NA	NA	TGTGCCAGCAGCTTGTCCTATTCTGATCAGCCCCAGCATTTT	CASSLSYSDQPQHF
TRBV27	TRBJ2-7	NA	NA	TGTGCCAGCAGCTCCGGGACGAGGTCCTACGAGCAGTACTTC	CASSSGTRSYEQYF
TRBV30	TRBJ2-7	NA	NA	TGTGCCTGGAGCTCGGGACCCCCTGGCCCCTACGAGCAGTACTTC	CAWSSGPPGPYEQYF
TRBV6-1	TRBJ2-7	TRBD1	NA	TGTGCCAGCAGTTTCGGGACAGGGTCCGAGCAGTACTTC	CASSFGTGSEQYF
TRBV15	TRBJ2-7	TRBD2	NA	TGTGCCACCAGCAGGACGTGGGGGGGGGCCTACGAGCAGTACTTC	CATSRTWGGAYEQYF
TRBV4-1	TRBJ1-2	NA	NA	TGCGCCAGCAGCCAAACTCCAGACAGGATTAACTATGGCTACACCTTC	CASSQTPDRINYGYTF
TRBV7-9	TRBJ2-3	NA	NA	TGTGCCAGCAGCTTAGCGGGGGTGAGCACAGATACGCAGTATTTT	CASSLAGVSTDTQYF
TRBV6-5	TRBJ2-2	NA	NA	TGTGCCAGCAAGGGTGTGGGGACGCCCGGGGAGCTGTTTTTT	CASKGVGTPGELFF
TRBV14	TRBJ2-1	NA	NA	TGTGCCAGCAGCCATTTTACGAGCTCCTACAATGAGCAGTTCTTC	CASSHFTSSYNEQFF
TRBV9	TRBJ2-7	TRBD1	few	TGTGCCAGCAGCGCCCCCAGGACAGGGGGCTCCTACGAGCAGTACTTC	CASSAPRTGGSYEQYF
TRBV19	TRBJ2-1	TRBD2	NA	TGTGCCAGTAGAAGCGGGGGGTTTGATGAGCAGTTCTTC	CASRSGGFDEQFF
TRBV9	TRBJ2-3	TRBD1	NA	TGTGCCAGCAGCAACCCGGGACAGGGGATCACAGATACGCAGTATTTT	CASSNPGQGITDTQYF
TRBV7-8	TRBJ1-2	TRBD1	NA	TGTGCCAGCAGCCCATCCGGGACAGTAAACTATGGCTACACCTTC	CASSPSGTVNYGYTF
TRBV13	TRBJ1-3	NA	NA	TGTGCCAGCAGCTTAGGGTCATCCCCAGGGAACACCATATATTTT	CASSLGSSPGNTIYF
TRBV6-5	TRBJ2-3	NA	NA	TGTGCCAGCGTCAGGGGAGATACGCAGTATTTT	CASVRGDTQYF
TRBV9	TRBJ2-5	NA	NA	TGTGCCAGCAGCGTAGAGGAATCGGCCCAAGAGACCCAGTACTTC	CASSVEESAQETQYF
TRBV10-1	TRBJ2-6	NA	NA	TGCGCCAGCAGTGAGTCCCGGTCCCCCGGGGCCAACGTCCTGACTTTC	CASSESRSPGANVLTF
TRBV4-1	TRBJ1-3	NA	NA	TGCGCCAGCAGCCAAGACACGAGATGGAGGGGGAGTAACGGAAACACCATATATTTT	CASSQDTRWRGSNGNTIYF
TRBV2	TRBJ1-6	NA	NA	TGTGCCAGCAGTGGGACCGACTATAATTCACCCCTCCACTTT	CASSGTDYNSPLHF
TRBV19	TRBJ1-1	NA	NA	TGTGCCAGTAACACAGGGTTTTCTGAAGCTTTCTTT	CASNTGFSEAFF
TRBV7-3	TRBJ2-1	TRBD1	NA	TGTGCCAGCAGCTTTCCAGGGGGTGAGCAGTTCTTC	CASSFPGGEQFF
TRBV7-6	TRBJ1-2	TRBD1	NA	TGTGCCAGCAGCTTATCGACAGGGGGCGCGAGCGGCTACACCTTC	CASSLSTGGASGYTF
TRBV5-4	TRBJ2-7	NA	NA	TGTGCCAGCAGCTTGATAGAGAACCCCTACGAGCAGTACTTC	CASSLIENPYEQYF
TRBV12-5	TRBJ1-1	NA	NA	TGTGCTAGTGGTTTAGGGAACACTGAAGCTTTCTTT	CASGLGNTEAFF
TRBV6-1	TRBJ1-3	NA	NA	TGTGCCAGCAGCTCGAGGGGGAAATCTGGAAACACCATATATTTT	CASSSRGKSGNTIYF